This T cell receptor (beta chain) is drawn from a study of Ad26.COV2.S vaccination and SARS-CoV-2 variants. TCRdb keeps only in-frame clones here, not all; method: immunoSEQ multiplex PCR. The profile covers about 350,000 clones, with 88% appearing a single time and approximately 5.9% taken by the ten largest. As for treatment: over 15 received Ad26.COV2.S at low or high dose, single or two shots; roughly five received placebo; per-sample allocation not given. Day 63 following the first vaccine or placebo injection was when the samples were taken. Trimming took 1 base from V and 4 from J, leaving 13 bases between them. Germline V CDR1 and CDR2: GTSNPN, SVGIG (reference sequence). This CDR3 is 14 amino acids long.

This chain uses TRBV30 with TRBJ1-2; weak D call: TRBD1 (6 bases). The sequences come from peripheral blood, collected in a trial of Ad26.COV2.S vaccine versus placebo. This clonotype was obtained from a person aged 18-65 years who received the Ad26.COV2.S COVID-19 vaccine or a placebo. In DNA, the CDR3 is TGTGCCTGGAGTGGCCTCGGACAGCTCTATGGCTACACCTTC. Protein: CAWSGLGQLYGYTF.